This entry lists 30 T cell receptor beta chains sequenced from one sample in a study of blood T cell repertoires in COVID-19. TCRdb's copy holds only in-frame clones and misses some; the assay was immunoSEQ multiplex PCR. The sample shows 200,000 to 250,000 clones, just over 85% of them seen only once. The sequenced material came from peripheral blood. The source is a man aged 45-60 years with acute or convalescent COVID-19.

Only one count was recorded for this clone. The rearrangement links TRBV5-5 to TRBJ1-5, with D possibly being TRBD1 (6 bases). This CDR3 contains 15 residues. Germline lookup yields CDR1 SGHKS and CDR2 YYEKEE (reference sequence). V gave up 0 bases and J gave up 7 bases, with 14 bases separating them. The CDR3 loop is CASSLVPGDGQPQHF. CDR3 DNA sequence: TGTGCCAGCAGCTTGGTCCCAGGGGATGGGCAGCCCCAGCATTTT.

The CDR3 DNA follows: TGCGCCAGCAGCATCTCCCTGGGACTAGCGGGACCCAATGAGCAGTTCTTC. Residues: CASSISLGLAGPNEQFF. The chain has TRBV5-1 and TRBJ2-1; TRBD2 matches 13 bases. The length of the CDR3 is 17 residues. Germline loops: CDR1 SGHRS, CDR2 YFSETQ. V dropped 4 bases and J dropped 6; count of bases not matched to a gene: 10.

The chain combines TRBV5-6 with TRBJ2-4; 10 nucleotides align to TRBD2. V shed 4 bases and J 0 bases; nucleotides not matched to a gene: 13. This CDR3 comprises 19 residues. Per the germline V gene, CDR1 is SGHDT and CDR2 is YYEEEE. CDR3 coding DNA: TGTGCCAGCAGCCCCAGGCTAGCGGGGGCAGGGGTAGCCAAAAACATTCAGTACTTC. Its translation: CASSPRLAGAGVAKNIQYF.

The count of this clone is one. The chain has TRBV5-4 and TRBJ1-6; D call uncertain. The V end was cut by 0 bases, the J end by 0 bases, with 10 bases between. Germline assignment: CDR1 SGHNT and CDR2 YYREEE (reference sequence). CDR3 length equals 17 residues. CDR3 bases: TGTGCCAGCAGCTTGGATCAGGCAAGCTCCTATAATTCACCCCTCCACTTT. It translates to CASSLDQASSYNSPLHF. Full variable domain (remainder filled in from reference TRBV5-4 and TRBJ1-6): ETGVTQSPTHLIKTRGQQVTLRCSSQSGHNTVSWYQQALGQGPQFIFQYYREEENGRGNFPPRFSGLQFPNYSSELNVNALELDDSALYLCASSLDQASSYNSPLHFGNGTRLTVT.

This clone was counted a few times. J is TRBJ1-2 and V is TRBV3-1 (or the pseudogene TRBV3-2), with D perhaps TRBD1 (6 bases). Germline lookup yields CDR1 LGHDT and CDR2 YNNKEL (reference sequence). CDR3 length: 14 residues. V was pared by 4 bases and J by 3 bases, with 12 bases between. The CDR3 region has the DNA TGTGCCAGCAGCCCCCCGACAGGCTACTATGGCTACACCTTC. It encodes CASSPPTGYYGYTF.

The chain joins TRBV2 to TRBJ1-5; 9 bases line up with TRBD1. Germline trimming cut 6 bases from V and 6 bases from J; bases unmatched to any gene: 3. CDR1 is SNHLY, CDR2 FYNNEI, per germline. This CDR3 is built from 13 residues. CDR3 bases: TGTGCCAGCAGGGACAGGGGAGGTCAGCCCCAGCATTTT. This gives the protein CASRDRGGQPQHF. The entire variable domain, with the rest obtained from reference TRBV2 and TRBJ1-5, is as follows: EPEVTQTPSHQVTQMGQEVILRCVPISNHLYFYWYRQILGQKVEFLVSFYNNEISEKSEIFDDQFSVERPDGSNFTLKIRSTKLEDSAMYFCASRDRGGQPQHFGDGTRLSIL.

This sequence joins TRBV20-1 and TRBJ2-5; 8 bases are shared with TRBD1. V trimming: 3 bases; J trimming: 3 bases; junction bases outside the gene matches: 3. There are 13 residues in the CDR3. CDR1 and CDR2 from the germline V gene are DFQATT and SNEGSKA (reference sequence). The CDR3 coding sequence is TGCAGTGCTAGTGACAGGGGAGAAGAGACCCAGTACTTC. It specifies CSASDRGEETQYF.

V and J are TRBV7-9 and TRBJ1-2; D is undetermined. The CDR3 sequence is 15 residues long. CDR1 is SEHNR, CDR2 FQNEAQ, per germline (reference sequence). The V end was cut by 0 bases, the J end by 6 bases, with 14 bases between. The CDR3 sequence: CASSLAEAGYNGYTF. The DNA of the CDR3 is TGTGCCAGCAGCTTAGCGGAGGCAGGATACAATGGCTACACCTTC.

The J gene is TRBJ2-1, the V gene TRBV10-1; 13 bases are a match to TRBD2. V lost 2 bases to trimming and J lost 13 bases; unmatched junction nucleotides: 8. The germline V gene encodes CDR1 WNHNN and CDR2 SYGVQD (reference sequence). The CDR3 is 15 residues long. The CDR3 region has the DNA TGCGCCAGCAGTGAGCAAAGGACTAGCGGGGGCCATCAGTTCTTC. Encoded protein: CASSEQRTSGGHQFF.

In its sample, this clone was seen once. The chain has TRBV19 and TRBJ1-2; 7 positions match TRBD1. CDR3 length: 14 residues. The junction had 7 bases not matched to a gene; V was cut back by 6 bases and J by 3 bases. Germline V gene lookup returns CDR1 LNHDA and CDR2 SQIVND (reference sequence). As DNA, the CDR3 is TGTGCCAGTAGAGAGGAGGGGGCGGACTATGGCTACACCTTC. Amino acid sequence: CASREEGADYGYTF.

The genes are TRBV5-6 and TRBJ1-2, with D possibly TRBD1 on 6 matching bases. The ends were cut back, 1 base at V and 7 bases at J, with 14 bases in the middle. The CDR3 has 14 amino acids. The germline V gene has CDR1 SGHDT and CDR2 YYEEEE. Written as DNA, the CDR3 is TGTGCCAGCAGCTTGAACAGGGAGAAGGCTGGCTACACCTTC. Translated, it gives CASSLNREKAGYTF.

This clone was seen once. The chain joins TRBV2 to TRBJ1-2; maybe TRBD1 (6 bases). Germline lookup yields CDR1 SNHLY and CDR2 FYNNEI. The CDR3 covers 14 residues. Trimming removed 4 bases from V and 4 bases from J, with 13 bases in between. CDR3 bases: TGTGCCAGCAGTGCAACGGACAGTAGCTATGGCTACACCTTC. Translation: CASSATDSSYGYTF.

The CDR3: CASSQVQGASGNTIYF. CDR3 DNA sequence: TGTGCCAGCAGCCAAGTGCAAGGGGCCTCTGGAAACACCATATATTTT. The rearrangement uses TRBV3-1 (or the pseudogene TRBV3-2) and TRBJ1-3, with a tentative D call TRBD1 (5 bases). The germline V gene encodes CDR1 LGHDT and CDR2 YNNKEL (reference sequence). The CDR3 contains 16 residues. V lost 1 base to trimming and J lost 0 bases, with 10 bases between them.

The chain couples TRBV6-5 to TRBJ1-3, with TRBD1 matching 12 bases. The germline V gene encodes CDR1 MNHEY and CDR2 SVGAGI. The CDR3 sequence is 16 residues long. J gave up 7 bases and V 4 bases, and 8 bases lay outside the gene matches. CDR3 loop: CASSSGGQGAGNTIYF. CDR3 DNA sequence: TGTGCCAGCAGTTCGGGGGGACAGGGGGCCGGGAACACCATATATTTT.

V usage is TRBV7-2 and J usage is TRBJ1-5, with D possibly matching TRBD1 (5 bases). The V end was cut by 3 bases, the J end by 4 bases, with 13 bases between. The CDR3 spans 15 residues. Germline V gene sequence: CDR1 SGHTA, CDR2 FQGNSA. The CDR3 sequence is CASSFLQGNNQPQHF. CDR3 sequence (DNA): TGTGCCAGCAGCTTTCTCCAGGGAAATAATCAGCCCCAGCATTTT.

V gene TRBV6-1 combines with J gene TRBJ2-3, with D possibly being TRBD2 (5 bases). V gave up 2 bases and J gave up 2 bases, with 14 bases separating them. CDR1 is MNHNS, CDR2 SASEGT, per germline. The CDR3 totals 16 residues. The CDR3 spells CASSELAGGPTDTQYF. CDR3 in DNA: TGTGCCAGCAGTGAATTGGCGGGTGGCCCCACAGATACGCAGTATTTT.

The V call is TRBV5-1, the J call TRBJ1-5, with 8 positions matching TRBD1. From germline, CDR1 is SGHRS and CDR2 YFSETQ. The V and J ends lost 4 bases and 1 base, in that order; junction bases with no gene match: 4. The CDR3 covers 15 residues. This CDR3 reads CASSMTGESNQPQHF. CDR3 sequence (DNA): TGCGCCAGCAGCATGACAGGGGAGAGCAATCAGCCCCAGCATTTT.

This clone was counted once. This chain joins TRBV6-6 and TRBJ2-1; D remains ambiguous. This CDR3 region has 16 residues. Germline V gives CDR1 MNHNY, CDR2 SVGAGI (reference sequence). Trimming took 2 bases from V and 0 from J, leaving 11 bases between them. Written as DNA, the CDR3 is TGTGCCAGCAGTTACGATCGCTTTAGCTCCTACAATGAGCAGTTCTTC. This sequence encodes CASSYDRFSSYNEQFF.

This clone was seen only a few times. This sequence joins TRBV6-5 and TRBJ1-3; no clear D. Germline lookup yields CDR1 MNHEY and CDR2 SVGAGI. This CDR3 contains 16 residues. V lost 0 bases and J 3 bases, leaving 12 bases between the germline ends. The CDR3 region has the DNA TGTGCCAGCAGTTACTCGATTTGGGAGGTTGGAAACACCATATATTTT. Amino acid sequence: CASSYSIWEVGNTIYF.

The sample holds one count of this clone. The chain carries TRBV2 and TRBJ2-5, with 12 bases that match TRBD2. V shed 6 bases, J shed 1 base, and the junction held 3 bases outside the gene matches. From germline, CDR1 is SNHLY and CDR2 FYNNEI. This CDR3 has 15 amino acids. The CDR3 loop reads CASRQLAGGQETQYF. CDR3 nucleotide sequence: TGTGCCAGCAGGCAACTAGCGGGGGGCCAAGAGACCCAGTACTTC.

The chain has TRBV6-6 and TRBJ1-5; TRBD1 matches at 9 bases. This CDR3 has 16 residues. The germline V gene has CDR1 MNHNY and CDR2 SVGAGI (reference sequence). V lost 2 bases to trimming and J lost 3 bases; unmatched junction nucleotides: 5. The CDR3 protein is CASSYLQGAPNQPQHF. The CDR3 DNA reads as TGTGCCAGCAGTTACCTACAGGGGGCGCCCAATCAGCCCCAGCATTTT.

V gene TRBV3-1 (or the pseudogene TRBV3-2) combines with J gene TRBJ2-7, with 9 bases that match TRBD1. Germline lookup yields CDR1 LGHDT and CDR2 YNNKEL (reference sequence). The CDR3 contains 14 residues. The V and J ends lost 1 base and 5 bases, in that order; junction bases with no gene match: 3. As DNA, the CDR3 is TGTGCCAGCAGCCAAGCGGGACAGGGTGACGAGCAGTACTTC. This sequence encodes CASSQAGQGDEQYF.

This chain uses TRBV5-5 with TRBJ1-4; 8 bases are shared with TRBD1. V gave up 4 bases and J gave up 0 bases; unmatched junction bases: 5. Germline loops: CDR1 SGHKS, CDR2 YYEKEE (reference sequence). The CDR3 length is 16 residues. The CDR3 sequence is CASSMDRVSTNEKLFF. CDR3 DNA: TGTGCCAGCAGCATGGACAGGGTCTCAACTAATGAAAAACTGTTTTTT.

This clone has just one count. This rearrangement joins TRBV5-4 to TRBJ1-3; 7 nucleotides align to TRBD1. Germline lookup yields CDR1 SGHNT and CDR2 YYREEE (reference sequence). The CDR3 is 18 residues long. J was trimmed by 0 bases and V by 3 bases; bases with no gene match: 12. CDR3: CASSSAPTGPRSGNTIYF. CDR3 bases: TGTGCCAGCAGCTCGGCCCCGACAGGGCCCCGCTCTGGAAACACCATATATTTT.

DNA for the CDR3: TGTGCCAGCAGCCGGGACTCTCTCTACGAGCAGTACTTC. Amino acids: CASSRDSLYEQYF. The J gene is TRBJ2-7, the V gene TRBV5-6, with D perhaps matching TRBD2 (6 bases). This CDR3 spans 13 amino acids. Germline V gene sequence: CDR1 SGHDT, CDR2 YYEEEE. V lost 4 bases and J lost 3, with 11 bases in between. The whole variable domain, filled in from reference TRBV5-6 and TRBJ2-7, reads DAGVTQSPTHLIKTRGQQVTLRCSPKSGHDTVSWYQQALGQGPQFIFQYYEEEERQRGNFPDRFSGHQFPNYSSELNVNALLLGDSALYLCASSRDSLYEQYFGPGTRLTVT.

This clone was seen a single time. The V and J genes are TRBV6-5 and TRBJ2-7; 8 bases fit TRBD1. V lost 5 bases to trimming and J lost 2 bases; unmatched junction nucleotides: 8. The CDR3 extends over 15 amino acids. Germline V gene lookup returns CDR1 MNHEY and CDR2 SVGAGI. The CDR3: CASSLGTGRTYEQYF. CDR3 sequence (DNA): TGTGCCAGCAGTCTAGGGACAGGAAGAACCTACGAGCAGTACTTC.

This clone was seen only once. This chain links TRBV27 with TRBJ1-6; 8 bases map to TRBD1. The CDR3 loop spans 14 amino acids. Trimming cost V 6 bases and J 13 bases; bases outside gene matches: 11. Germline CDR1 reads MNHEY; CDR2 reads SMNVEV (reference sequence). Here the CDR3 reads CASRRGTGGSPLHF. The CDR3 DNA is TGTGCCAGCAGGAGAGGGACAGGCGGTTCTCCCCTCCACTTT.

On this clone: The sample contains more than one DNA sequence encoding this CDR3. This sequence joins TRBV20-1 and TRBJ1-2; D gene unclear. Germline assignment: CDR1 DFQATT and CDR2 SNEGSKA (reference sequence). Trimming stripped 0 bases from V and 7 bases from J, with 3 bases between. CDR3 length: 10 residues. CDR3 coding DNA: TGCAGTGCTAGAGATCTTGGCTACACCTTC. Its translation is CSARDLGYTF.

The chain carries TRBV5-1 and TRBJ1-3; weak D call: TRBD1 (6 bases). In germline, CDR1 is SGHRS, CDR2 YFSETQ. Trimming removed 2 bases from V and 4 bases from J, with 13 bases in between. This CDR3 has 15 residues. CDR3 sequence (DNA): TGCGCCAGCAGCTTACCGGACAGAGCCGGAAACACCATATATTTT. Translated, it gives CASSLPDRAGNTIYF.

The CDR3 region has the DNA TGCGCCAGCAGCTTTGTTTTGACAGGGGCGGATGAGCAGTTCTTC. It encodes CASSFVLTGADEQFF. This rearrangement joins TRBV5-1 to TRBJ2-1, with 8 bases identical to TRBD1. Germline V lookup: CDR1 SGHRS, CDR2 YFSETQ. Trimming removed 2 bases from V and 8 bases from J; junction bases left unmatched: 9. The CDR3 contains 15 residues.